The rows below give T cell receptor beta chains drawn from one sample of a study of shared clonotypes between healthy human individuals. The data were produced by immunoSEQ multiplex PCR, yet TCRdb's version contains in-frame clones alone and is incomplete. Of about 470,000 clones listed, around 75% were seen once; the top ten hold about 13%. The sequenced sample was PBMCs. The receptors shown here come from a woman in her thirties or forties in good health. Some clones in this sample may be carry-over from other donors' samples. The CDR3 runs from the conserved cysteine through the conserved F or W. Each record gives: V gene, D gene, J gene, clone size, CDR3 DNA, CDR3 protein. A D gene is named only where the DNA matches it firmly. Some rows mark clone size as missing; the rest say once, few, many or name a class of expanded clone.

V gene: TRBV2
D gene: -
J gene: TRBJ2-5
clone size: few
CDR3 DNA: TGTGCCAGTACTGTTCTAGGGTCTGAGACCCAGTACTTC
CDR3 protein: CASTVLGSETQYF

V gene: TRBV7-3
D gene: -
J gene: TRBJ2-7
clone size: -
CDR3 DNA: TGTGCCAGCAGCTTGGACATCAACTCCTACGAGCAGTACTTC
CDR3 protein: CASSLDINSYEQYF

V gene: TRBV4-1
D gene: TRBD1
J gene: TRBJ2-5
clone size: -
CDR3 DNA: TGCGCCAGCAGCCACGACACCCGACAGGGACAGTACTTC
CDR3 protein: CASSHDTRQGQYF

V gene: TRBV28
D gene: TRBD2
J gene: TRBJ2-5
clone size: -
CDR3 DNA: TGTGCCAGCAGTCCAGGACTAGCGGCCGGACAAGAGACCCAGTACTTC
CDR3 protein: CASSPGLAAGQETQYF

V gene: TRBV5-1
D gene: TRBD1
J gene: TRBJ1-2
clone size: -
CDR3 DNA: TGCGCCAGCAGCAGGCCGGACAGGGGCTATGGCTACACCTTC
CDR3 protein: CASSRPDRGYGYTF

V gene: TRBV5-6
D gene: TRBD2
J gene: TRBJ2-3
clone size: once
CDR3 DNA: TGTGCCAGCAGCTTTAGCGGGACCGGAGATACGCAGTATTTT
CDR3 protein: CASSFSGTGDTQYF

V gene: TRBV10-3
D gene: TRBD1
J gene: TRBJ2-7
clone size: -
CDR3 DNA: TGTGCCATCAGTACCTACTCCGGGACAGAGGAGTACTTC
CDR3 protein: CAISTYSGTEEYF

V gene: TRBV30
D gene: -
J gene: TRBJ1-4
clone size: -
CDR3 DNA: TGTGCCTGGGGTCAAATGGGGGGTTCTAATGAAAAACTGTTTTTT
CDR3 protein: CAWGQMGGSNEKLFF

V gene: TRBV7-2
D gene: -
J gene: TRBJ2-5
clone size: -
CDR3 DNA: TGTGCCAGCAGCTTAAGCGGGCCTCGCGATGGGACCCAGTACTTC
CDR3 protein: CASSLSGPRDGTQYF

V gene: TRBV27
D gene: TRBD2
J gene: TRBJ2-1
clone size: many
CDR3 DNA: TGTGCCAGCAGTTTAGAGACTAGCGGCAATGAGCAGTTCTTC
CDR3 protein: CASSLETSGNEQFF

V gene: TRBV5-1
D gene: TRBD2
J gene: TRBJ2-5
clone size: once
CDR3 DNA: TGCGCCAGCAGCTTTGCGGGAGTTGGGGAGACCCAGTACTTC
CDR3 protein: CASSFAGVGETQYF

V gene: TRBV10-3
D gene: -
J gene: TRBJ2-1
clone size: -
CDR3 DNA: TGTGCCATCAGCCAGCGGGTGGACGTTGAGCAGTTCTTC
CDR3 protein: CAISQRVDVEQFF

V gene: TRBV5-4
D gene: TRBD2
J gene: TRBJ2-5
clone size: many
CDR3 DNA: TGTGCCAGCAGCTTGGATAGCGGGAACCAAGAGACCCAGTACTTC
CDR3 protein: CASSLDSGNQETQYF

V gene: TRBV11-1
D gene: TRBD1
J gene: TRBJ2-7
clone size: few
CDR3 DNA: TGTGCCAGCAGCCTCCAGACAGGGAACGAGCAGTACTTC
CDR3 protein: CASSLQTGNEQYF

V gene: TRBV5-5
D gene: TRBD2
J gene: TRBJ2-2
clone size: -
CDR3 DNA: TGTGCCAGCAGCTTGGAGGCGGGAGCTATCACCGGGGAGCTGTTTTTT
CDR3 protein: CASSLEAGAITGELFF

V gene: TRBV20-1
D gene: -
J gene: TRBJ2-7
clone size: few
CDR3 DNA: TGCAGTGCTAGAGTCCCTTACGAGCAGTACTTC
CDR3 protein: CSARVPYEQYF

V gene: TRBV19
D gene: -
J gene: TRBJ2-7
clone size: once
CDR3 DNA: TGTGCCAGTAGCCCAGGGGGGGTCGAGCAGTACTTC
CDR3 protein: CASSPGGVEQYF

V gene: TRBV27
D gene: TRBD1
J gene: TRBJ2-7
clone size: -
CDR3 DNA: TGTGCCAGCAGGCGGACAGGTTCCTACGAGCAGTACTTC
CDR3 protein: CASRRTGSYEQYF

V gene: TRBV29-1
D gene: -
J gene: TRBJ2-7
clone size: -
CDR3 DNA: TGCAGCGTGGCAGGGTCTCTCTACGAGCAGTACTTC
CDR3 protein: CSVAGSLYEQYF

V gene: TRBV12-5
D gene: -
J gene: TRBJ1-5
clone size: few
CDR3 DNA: TGTGCTAGTGGACCCGGACTGTTTAGCAATCAGCCCCAGCATTTT
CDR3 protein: CASGPGLFSNQPQHF

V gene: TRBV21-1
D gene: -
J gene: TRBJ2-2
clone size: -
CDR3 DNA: TGTGCCAGCAGGAAATTCAGCTCTCACACACCTCCGGGACTAGCGGGAGTCGGGGAGCTGTTTTTT
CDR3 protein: CASRKFSSHTPPGLAGVGELFF

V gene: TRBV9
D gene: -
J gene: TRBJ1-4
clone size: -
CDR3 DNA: TGTGCCGCAGTGGGGAGGGCCGGCGGTAATGAAAAACTGTTTTTT
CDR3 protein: CAAVGRAGGNEKLFF

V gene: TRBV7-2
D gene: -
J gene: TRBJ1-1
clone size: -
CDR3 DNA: TGTGCCAGCAGCTTAGACGGTGGTTTGGACACTGAAGCTTTCTTT
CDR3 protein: CASSLDGGLDTEAFF

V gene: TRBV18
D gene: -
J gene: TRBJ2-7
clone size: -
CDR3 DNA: TGTGCCAGCTCACCCGGACTATTAACCTACGAGCAGTACTTC
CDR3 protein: CASSPGLLTYEQYF

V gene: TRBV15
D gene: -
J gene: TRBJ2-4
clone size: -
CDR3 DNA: TGTGCCACCAGGGGGGGTGGAGGGGCCAAAAACATTCAGTACTTC
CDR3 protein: CATRGGGGAKNIQYF

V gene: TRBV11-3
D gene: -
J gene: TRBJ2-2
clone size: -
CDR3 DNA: TGTGCCAGCAGCTTAGAAGGTTGGGCAGTGGCGAACACCGGGGAGCTGTTTTTT
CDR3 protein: CASSLEGWAVANTGELFF

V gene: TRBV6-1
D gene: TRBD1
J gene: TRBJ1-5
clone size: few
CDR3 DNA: TGTGCCAGCACGCCCACAGGGGAATCGAATCAGCCCCAGCATTTT
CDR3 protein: CASTPTGESNQPQHF

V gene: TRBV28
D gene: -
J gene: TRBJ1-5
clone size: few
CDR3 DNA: TGTGCCAGCAGGTTCCGGTACGGACGGATAGATCAGCCCCAGCATTTT
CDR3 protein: CASRFRYGRIDQPQHF

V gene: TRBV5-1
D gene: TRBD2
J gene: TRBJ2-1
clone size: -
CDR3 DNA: TGCGCCAGCAGCTTGGATCGGACTAGCGGAAACAATGAGCAGTTCTTC
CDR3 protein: CASSLDRTSGNNEQFF

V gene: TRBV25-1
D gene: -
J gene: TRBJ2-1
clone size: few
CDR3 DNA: TGTGCCAGCAGTGAATTCGCTGAGGTCAATGAGCAGTTCTTC
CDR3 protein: CASSEFAEVNEQFF

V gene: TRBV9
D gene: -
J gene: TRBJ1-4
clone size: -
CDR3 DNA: TGTGCCAGCAGCGTAACCTGGACTAATGAAAAACTGTTTTTT
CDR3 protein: CASSVTWTNEKLFF

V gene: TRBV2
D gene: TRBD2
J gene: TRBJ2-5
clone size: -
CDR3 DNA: TGTGCCAGCAATTCAGTTCAGCGGGAGAAGACCCAGTACTTC
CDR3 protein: CASNSVQREKTQYF

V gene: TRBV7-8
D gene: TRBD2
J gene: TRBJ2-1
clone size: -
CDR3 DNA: TGTGCCAGCAGCTTAGTTCGGGAGGGCCAGTTCTTC
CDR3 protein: CASSLVREGQFF

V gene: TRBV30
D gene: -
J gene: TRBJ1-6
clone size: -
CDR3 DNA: TGTGCCTGGACCGAATTAGGTTTGTCGAATTCACCCCTCCACTTT
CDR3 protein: CAWTELGLSNSPLHF

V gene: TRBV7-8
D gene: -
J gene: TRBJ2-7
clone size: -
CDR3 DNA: TGTGCCTGCAGCTTCCTCCGCTACTCACCCTACGAGCAGTACTTC
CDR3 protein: CACSFLRYSPYEQYF

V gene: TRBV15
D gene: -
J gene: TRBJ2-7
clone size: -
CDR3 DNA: TGTGCCACCAGCAGAGCCCCACCAGGGTCCTACGAGCAGTACTTC
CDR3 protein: CATSRAPPGSYEQYF

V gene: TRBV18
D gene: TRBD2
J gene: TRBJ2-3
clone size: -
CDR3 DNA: TGTGCCAGCTCACCCGGGGGGACAGATACGCAGTATTTT
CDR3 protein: CASSPGGTDTQYF

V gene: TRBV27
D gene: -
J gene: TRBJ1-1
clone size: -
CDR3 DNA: TGTGCCAGCACCGTTAGGGGTTTCGGTCGGACGGGGGGCGCGGGCACTGAAGCTTTCTTT
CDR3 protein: CASTVRGFGRTGGAGTEAFF

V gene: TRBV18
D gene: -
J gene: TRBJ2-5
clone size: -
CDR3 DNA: TGTGCCAGCTCAGGGGGGCAAGAGACCCAGTACTTC
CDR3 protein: CASSGGQETQYF

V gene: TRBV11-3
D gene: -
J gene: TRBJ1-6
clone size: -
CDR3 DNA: TGTGCCAGCAGCTTAGAAGGGAATTCACCCCTCCACTTT
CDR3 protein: CASSLEGNSPLHF

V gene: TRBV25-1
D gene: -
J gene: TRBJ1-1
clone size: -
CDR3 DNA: TGTGCCACCAAGGGCCAGAACACTGAAGCTTTCTTT
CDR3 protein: CATKGQNTEAFF

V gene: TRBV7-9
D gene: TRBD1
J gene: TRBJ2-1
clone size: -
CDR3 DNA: TGTGCCAGCAGCTTGGGACAGGGTCCAGGCAATGAGCAGTTCTTC
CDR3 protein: CASSLGQGPGNEQFF

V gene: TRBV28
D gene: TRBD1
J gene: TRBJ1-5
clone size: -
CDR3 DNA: TGTGCCAGCAGTTTTGCAGGGGGTGGCAATCAGCCCCAGCATTTT
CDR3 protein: CASSFAGGGNQPQHF

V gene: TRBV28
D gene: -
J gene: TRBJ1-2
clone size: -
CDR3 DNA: TGTGCCAGCAGTTTAGAGGAACAAAGTCTAGGGTCCTACACCTTC
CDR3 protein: CASSLEEQSLGSYTF

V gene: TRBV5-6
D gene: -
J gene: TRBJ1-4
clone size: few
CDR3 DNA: TGTGCCAGCAGCTCCCGACATAGGAGAGAAAAACTGTTTTTT
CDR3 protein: CASSSRHRREKLFF

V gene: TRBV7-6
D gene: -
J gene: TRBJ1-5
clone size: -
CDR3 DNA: TGTGCCAGCAGCTTTCAAAGGAGACTTAGCAATCAGCCCCAGCATTTT
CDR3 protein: CASSFQRRLSNQPQHF

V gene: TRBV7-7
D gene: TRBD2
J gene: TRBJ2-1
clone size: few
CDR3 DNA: TGTGCCAGCAGTCCGGGACTAGCGGGCGTTAATGAGCAGTTCTTC
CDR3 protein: CASSPGLAGVNEQFF